This T cell receptor (beta chain) was captured in a study of metastatic and nonmetastatic thyroid tumors. Judged by abundance, this clone is medium-sized. Every patient was untreated before thyroid surgery. Using MiXCR, TCRdb reanalyzed the PCR reads. The repertoire holds about 20,000 clones, 10% to 15% seen once, with approximately 6.2% in the top ten. This TCR was recovered from a male donor with papillary thyroid cancer or a benign thyroid nodule (not recorded which). Some clones in this sample may be carry-over from other donors' samples. What was sequenced was blood.

CDR3 bases: TGTGCGGGTGGGAGGGGATCCTACAATGAGCAGTTCTTC. Translated: CAGGRGSYNEQFF. V gene TRBV28 combines with J gene TRBJ2-1, with TRBD2 matching over 7 bases. The CDR3 sequence is 13 residues long. In germline, CDR1 is MDHEN, CDR2 SYDVKM.